Listed here are 9 T cell receptor beta chains from one sample, sequenced in a study of blood T cells in healthy people across ages. The second PCR ran roughly 7 to 12 cycles with a sample-barcoded 5' primer and J-beta primers. TCRdb reanalysed the 5' RACE reads using MiXCR and keeps one entry per CDR3 protein. The table shows about 1.8 million distinct CDR3 sequences, with just under 50% occurring only once. Material: blood. The receptors come from a woman in her thirties or forties in good health.

The chain combines TRBV7-9 with TRBJ2-5, with D possibly being TRBD1 (6 bases). Germline CDR1 SEHNR, CDR2 FQNEAQ (reference sequence). Trimming stripped 5 bases from V and 0 bases from J, with 16 bases between. The CDR3 loop spans 16 amino acids. The CDR3 region is CASSHRPTGYQETQYF. The CDR3 nucleotides read TGTGCCAGCAGCCATAGACCGACAGGATACCAAGAGACCCAGTACTTC.

This clonotype appeared a single time. The rearrangement uses TRBV6-2 or TRBV6-3 and TRBJ2-7; tentative D call: TRBD1 (6 bases). V lost 5 bases, J lost 3 bases, and 14 bases lay in between. Germline values: CDR1 MNHEY, CDR2 SVGEGT. This CDR3 comprises 14 residues. The CDR3 DNA is TGTGCCAGCAGTCTGACAGGCCCTTGCTACGAGCAGTACTTC. This gives the protein CASSLTGPCYEQYF.

This clonotype came up a few times. The gene calls are TRBV27 and TRBJ2-3, with TRBD2 matching over 7 bases. Trimming took 6 bases from V and 7 from J; bases not matched to a gene: 1. The germline CDR1 and CDR2 sequences are MNHEY and SMNVEV (reference sequence). The CDR3 runs 11 residues. The CDR3 loop is CASRGGNTQYF. In DNA, the CDR3 is TGTGCCAGCAGGGGGGGGAATACGCAGTATTTT.

The chain combines TRBV29-1 with TRBJ2-5; 9 bases align to TRBD1. J was trimmed by 4 bases and V by 5 bases; bases with no gene match: 11. CDR1 and CDR2 from the germline V gene are SQVTM and ANQGSEA. CDR3 length: 15 residues. As DNA, the CDR3 is TGCAGCGTTACTGGAGGGACAGGGAGTGGAGAGACCCAGTACTTC. Its protein product is CSVTGGTGSGETQYF.

Only a few counts were recorded for this clonotype. The rearrangement joins TRBV6-2 or TRBV6-3 to TRBJ1-2; TRBD1 matches 7 bases. CDR1 and CDR2 (germline): MNHEY, SVGEGT. J gave up 5 bases and V 5 bases, and 5 bases lay outside the gene matches. The CDR3 runs to 13 residues. In DNA, the CDR3 is TGTGCCAGCAGTAACCCGGGACAGTATGGCTACACCTTC. Translating gives CASSNPGQYGYTF.

The chain links TRBV20-1 to TRBJ2-7; D possibly corresponds to TRBD1 (6 bases). The tail of the sequence fits TRBJ2-5 better, so the J call may be wrong. This CDR3 spans 16 amino acids. Germline-derived CDR1 and CDR2 are DFQATT and SNEGSKA (reference sequence). The CDR3 DNA sequence: TGCAGTGCCTTGTCTCCAGGGGCCGCTTTATTTGAGACCCAGTACTTC. It encodes CSALSPGAALFETQYF.

The chain links TRBV28 to TRBJ1-2; TRBD1 matches 8 bases. Germline V gene lookup returns CDR1 MDHEN and CDR2 SYDVKM. Losses at the gene ends were 4 bases for V and 7 bases for J; bases not matched to a gene: 11. The CDR3 covers 15 residues. The CDR3, as DNA: TGTGCCAGCAGTTCCGGCGCAGGGGGCGCGTTTGGCTACACCTTC. Protein product: CASSSGAGGAFGYTF.

The DNA for the CDR3 is TGTGCCAGCAGTCCTTCTCTGGGCTCCTATAATTCACCCCTCCACTTT. Translated, it gives CASSPSLGSYNSPLHF. V is TRBV28 and J is TRBJ1-6; D is uncertain. CDR1 and CDR2 (germline): MDHEN, SYDVKM. The CDR3 totals 16 residues. V was trimmed by 5 bases and J by 0 bases, leaving 11 bases between them.

The chain is built from TRBV11-2 and TRBJ2-7, with D perhaps given as TRBD1 or TRBD2 (5 bases each). The J call is doubtful: the DNA matches TRBJ2-5 better. CDR3 size: 14 residues. The germline V gene encodes CDR1 SGHAT and CDR2 FQNNGV. This chain's CDR3 is CASSVGGRDETQYF. The CDR3, as DNA: TGTGCCAGCAGCGTAGGAGGCAGGGATGAGACCCAGTACTTC.